This T cell receptor (beta chain) is from a study of vaccination and CD4 T cells after COVID-19 (dated by TCRdb to between 2021 and 2023). Some background on the complete study: SARS-CoV-2 positivity had been established in the convalescent patients by nasal swab PCR, and mild disease was recorded in some 10 of these patients and severe disease in one. As controls, cultures received a CEFX viral epitope pool (the positive control), an HIV-1 Nef peptide pool (the negative control), or no peptide at all. In ten to eleven COVID-19 convalescent patients and a few infection-naive healthy vaccine recipients, the spike-specific CD4+ TCR repertoire before mRNA vaccination was compared with the repertoire after mRNA vaccination. Post-vaccine blood samples were obtained a median of around 67 days after the second vaccine dose, with a range of roughly 13 to 250 days. Each participant got two doses of either the Pfizer-BioNTech BNT162b2 vaccine (n=8) or the Moderna mRNA-1273 vaccine (n=2). The convalescent cohort comprised six males and four females, including two Hispanic individuals, seven Caucasians, two Asians and one multiracial person. Culture stimuli were overlapping spike peptide pools from SARS-CoV-2 and from the common cold coronaviruses HCoV-NL63, HCoV-OC43 and HCoV-229E. Post-COVID blood samples were collected from convalescent patients a median of approximately 100 days after diagnosis, with a range of about 35 to 170 days. Overall study outcomes, separate from this receptor: Nearly all vaccine-specific clones in convalescent patients (304 of 307) were mono-reactive for SARS-CoV-2 spike rather than cross-reactive with common cold coronaviruses. In convalescent patients, a median approximately 86% of post-vaccine SARS-CoV-2-reactive clones were detected only after vaccination, and vaccine-specific priming was suggested by this finding. The median count of SARS-CoV-2-reactive clonotypes went up from 20 to 25 after infection to a few dozen after vaccination, although the change was not significant. The number of convalescent patients in the study was relatively small, and the study did not examine early timepoints following natural infection.

V is pared back by 0 bases and J by 6 bases, with 6 bases lying between the germline termini. Taken from cysteine to phenylalanine, the CDR3 has 12 residues. CDR3 DNA only is kept here, 36 bases in frame from base 1. CDR1 and CDR2 were assigned from the germline V gene (reference sequence) as LNHNV and YYDKDF. Preparation of the library involved PCR. At the Johns Hopkins FTIC core, DNA from the cultured CD4+ T cells underwent TCR sequencing with the Oncomine TCR Beta short-read assay. The QIAamp micro DNA kit was used to extract genomic DNA from the cultured CD4+ T cells. Oncomine TCR Beta libraries made from cultured CD4+ T cells were pooled using unique dual indexes and sequenced on an Illumina iSeq 100. Under the source paper's analysis protocol: Non-productive sequences were removed, and CDR3s not starting with C, not ending with F or W, or shorter than 7 amino acids were discarded. The MANAFEST web application was used to identify antigen-specific clonotypes by comparing peptide-stimulated wells against reference wells and other culture wells. An FDR below 0.05, an odds ratio above 5, and a productive frequency above 0.1% in at least two of three replicate wells were required for clones to be considered positive. Cross-reactive clonotypes were defined as significantly expanded in both SARS-CoV-2 spike wells and at least one common cold coronavirus spike condition. Using R version 3.6.1, CDR3 homology was evaluated through Levenshtein distances (stringdist) along with unrooted phylogenetic trees (ape). TCRdb took the public reads, trimmed them with fastp at Q25, ran MiXCR for clone calling and kept in-frame beta chains. For every CDR3 protein sequence, its rows merge into one entry that carries the most common genes and DNA. TCRdb assigned the V and J calls; the authors' analysis was not used. This sample holds 7,000 or so distinct CDR3 sequences; approximately 73% were observed only once. 16% of the sample goes to the ten largest clones.

According to the study, the label for this sample's treatment or condition signals: roughly ten-day PBMC culture with coronavirus spike peptide pools or control peptides (ViraFEST assay). The study used the ViraFEST assay, which expanded antigen-specific T cells with peptide pools and then identified expanded clonotypes by TCR sequencing. The positive SARS-CoV-2 PCR tests of the convalescent patients were dated from March to December 2020, before the Alpha, Beta and Delta variants emerged in the United States. PBMCs were cultured at roughly 1.9 million per well in IMDM supplemented with 5% human AB serum and roughly 10 IU/ml IL-2, with around 10 ug/ml peptide pools added. On days 3 and 7, half of the culture medium was replaced with fresh IL-2-containing medium. Once the cells had been in culture for less than 11 days, the EasySep CD4+ T cell isolation kit was used to isolate CD4+ T cells by negative selection. Ficoll-Paque Plus gradient centrifugation was used to isolate PBMCs from whole blood, and the isolated PBMCs were then either used fresh or cryopreserved at -140C. Each culture condition was generally run in triplicate wells.

In the case of this clonotype: What antigen it recognizes has not been identified. Per-nucleotide qualities are absent, and no much larger clonotype sits a single base away.

Recombination linked TRBV15 to TRBJ2-7, with the D gene tentatively TRBD1 or TRBD2, based on 5 matching bases in each. The sample consisted of CD4+ T cells from blood, cultured in vitro. The receptor was isolated from a human donor who had recovered from COVID-19. The CDR3 loop reads CATSRDGGEQYF. The sequenced DNA is TGTGCCACCAGCAGAGATGGGGGCGAGCAGTACTTC.